These T cell receptor beta chains were read from a single sample in a study of glioma-infiltrating T cells after dendritic cell vaccination. Profiling relied on immunoSEQ multiplex PCR, and the TCRdb table lists in-frame clones only, not all of them. The data hold roughly 98,000 clones, with approximately 84% observed a single time. The sequencing here drew on blood, taken before dendritic cell vaccination. The source is a human donor with glioblastoma. Both conserved end residues are trimmed from each CDR3.

j_call: TRBJ1-2; v_call: TRBV6-6; cdr3_aa: ASRARQDYGYT
j_call: TRBJ2-5; v_call: TRBV6-5; cdr3_aa: AQKEETQY
j_call: TRBJ2-7; v_call: TRBV7-9; cdr3_aa: ASSLRGGSEQY
j_call: TRBJ1-4; v_call: TRBV6-5; cdr3_aa: ASRRTTNEKLF
j_call: TRBJ1-1; v_call: TRBV7-3; cdr3_aa: ASSQEDRGPTEAF
j_call: TRBJ2-3; v_call: TRBV18; cdr3_aa: ASSPNQGGTDTQY
j_call: TRBJ2-7; v_call: TRBV28; cdr3_aa: ASSLYSYEQY
j_call: TRBJ2-7; v_call: TRBV7-9; cdr3_aa: ASSSLGGAYEQY
j_call: TRBJ2-1; v_call: TRBV2; cdr3_aa: ASSEGRATGDEQF
j_call: TRBJ2-1; v_call: TRBV5-1; cdr3_aa: ASSLGGISSYNEQF
j_call: TRBJ2-2; v_call: TRBV10-1; cdr3_aa: ASSEPLTGPNDYTGELF
j_call: TRBJ2-5; v_call: TRBV5-1; cdr3_aa: ASSLPGGGQETQY
j_call: TRBJ2-1; v_call: TRBV4-3; cdr3_aa: ASSQRGNNEQF
j_call: TRBJ1-1; v_call: TRBV5-1; cdr3_aa: ASSRGTGTNTEAF
j_call: TRBJ2-1; v_call: TRBV7-9; cdr3_aa: ASSWLFYNEQF
j_call: TRBJ2-7; v_call: TRBV4-1; cdr3_aa: ASSPGTVSYEQY
j_call: TRBJ2-5; v_call: TRBV5-4; cdr3_aa: ASSLPGGGETQY